One sample yielded the 3 T cell receptor beta chains listed below, sequenced in a study of T cell responses to AZD1222 COVID-19 vaccine (dated by TCRdb to about 2021). Libraries were constructed by the immunoSEQ multiplex PCR assay. This is the immuneACCESS table as TCRdb keeps it, with only in-frame sequences that have V and J called. A part of the clones is gone; compared with another copy, unresolved V genes explain less than half, and the rest is unexplained. This sample is represented by about 270,000 clones; almost 95% of them were singletons. 0.55% of the sample belongs to the ten largest clones. Taken with the paper, the label for time point translates to: about 28 days (+/-7) after the second vaccine dose. Sequenced here: peripheral blood, sampled 28 days after the second AZD1222 dose. These receptors were obtained from an adult who received the AZD1222 COVID-19 vaccine.

The chain uses TRBV7-3 and TRBJ2-3; 7 bases match TRBD1. The CDR3 is made up of 18 amino acids. The germline CDR1 and CDR2 sequences are SGHTA and FQGTGA. V lost 1 base, J lost 5 bases, and 15 bases stayed unmatched. CDR3 coding DNA: TGTGCCAGCAGCTTAAGAGGGACAGTCCCAGGTGGTGGAGATACGCAGTATTTT. Amino acids: CASSLRGTVPGGGDTQYF.

This chain uses TRBV28 with TRBJ1-6; no reliable D call. Germline V CDR1 and CDR2: MDHEN, SYDVKM. The CDR3 runs 15 residues. The V gene lost 6 bases and the J gene lost 6 bases, with 15 bases spanning the gap. CDR3 DNA: TGTGCCAGCAGCTACCGAACCGATTTTAATTCACCCCTCCACTTT. Translated: CASSYRTDFNSPLHF.

The gene calls are TRBV13 and TRBJ1-3; D may be TRBD1 (5 bases). V lost 6 bases and J lost 0, with 15 bases in between. Germline V gene sequence: CDR1 PRHDT, CDR2 FYEKMQ (reference sequence). This CDR3 has 16 amino acids. The CDR3 sequence: CASRWGRAFSGNTIYF. Here the CDR3 DNA reads TGTGCCAGCAGATGGGGCAGGGCCTTCTCTGGAAACACCATATATTTT.